Listed below are T cell receptor beta chains from one sample, sequenced in a study of T cells expressing NK-cell markers. TCRdb re-called the 5' RACE reads; every CDR3 protein appears as one record, without DNA. The sample's table shows a few hundred thousand distinct CDR3 sequences. What was sequenced was blood T cells: a sorted CD56 or NKG2C T cell subset, CD4+ or CD8+ T cells, or bulk PBMC T cells (not recorded which). These receptor sequences come from a man aged 18-70 years in good health. The CDR3 runs from the conserved cysteine through the conserved F or W.

TRBJ1-1	TRBV10-3	CAISDQTGSTEAFF
TRBJ1-5	TRBV20-1	CSATTGVKQPQHF
TRBJ1-4	TRBV5-1	CASRDRWGEKLFF
TRBJ1-1	TRBV18	CASSSRQGTEAFF
TRBJ2-5	TRBV12-3/TRBV12-4	CASSPGTSGGPQETQYF
TRBJ2-1	TRBV21-1	CASIGGVLYNEQFF
TRBJ2-7	TRBV28	CATIRDRVTYEQYF
TRBJ2-1	TRBV3-1	CASSQGHNVYNEQFF
TRBJ2-5	TRBV30	CAGSGRGETQYF
TRBJ2-1	TRBV7-2	CASSLRPAGGLDEQFF
TRBJ2-5	TRBV7-7	CASSSTSVETQYF
TRBJ2-5	TRBV7-9	CASSLAGAGLQTQYF
TRBJ2-7	TRBV18	CASSYYAGTEVPYEQYF
TRBJ2-1	TRBV5-1	CASGRSGGALKSSYNEQFF
TRBJ2-5	TRBV29-1	CSVEDHLARETQYF
TRBJ1-2	TRBV29-1	CSVDSGQGRGYTF
TRBJ1-3	TRBV5-6	CASSLDVGQVSGNTIYF
TRBJ2-1	TRBV15	CATKEQGNSYNEQFF
TRBJ2-3	TRBV12-3/TRBV12-4	CASSLTSGGISDTQYF
TRBJ2-7	TRBV6-1	CASSPGRASEGSYEQYF
TRBJ1-3	TRBV7-9	CASSPRGSAFGNTIYF
TRBJ2-3	TRBV15	CATSRRQGGRLDTQYF
TRBJ1-1	TRBV20-1	CSARSGLLNTEAFF
TRBJ2-2	TRBV5-1	CASSLEADGTGELFF
TRBJ1-2	TRBV4-2	CASSRIRRRTRNYGYTF